What follows are 17 T cell receptor beta chains derived from one specimen sequenced in a study of blood T cells in healthy people across ages (dated by TCRdb to about 2015). To prepare the library, 5' RACE was applied. This sample was sequenced with an Illumina HiSeq 2500. A second PCR of about 6 to 11 cycles was run with a J-beta primer mix and a sample-barcoded 5' primer. The public reads were reprocessed in TCRdb via fastp at Q25 and MiXCR, keeping in-frame beta chains. Rows are combined by CDR3 protein, so each entry shows the most common genes and DNA. In all, the sample holds some 760,000 distinct CDR3 sequences, and roughly 25% of those were seen once. The leading ten clones occupy under 4.5% of the sample. These data were also reused for a study on T cells of mothers and their children.

The sample comprised blood. Receptor source: a boy under 18 in good health.

This clonotype has more than one count but fewer than ten. CDR3 residues: CSARSLAKNIQYF. The CDR3 coding sequence is TGCAGTGCTAGAAGTTTAGCCAAAAACATTCAGTACTTC. J is TRBJ2-4 and V is TRBV20-1; D gene ambiguous. Germline loops: CDR1 DFQATT, CDR2 SNEGSKA (reference sequence). The CDR3 loop spans 13 amino acids. Trimming took 2 bases from V and 0 from J, leaving 5 bases between them.

The V and J genes are TRBV7-3 and TRBJ2-5, with 10 positions matching TRBD2. TRBJ2-1 matches the DNA end more closely, so the J call is doubtful. The CDR3 runs 19 residues. Germline loops: CDR1 SGHTA, CDR2 FQGTGA. In DNA form, the CDR3 reads TGTGCCAGCAGCTTAACGTTCCTAAGGGCTAGCGGGAGCCCCACTGAGCAGTTCTTC. Translation: CASSLTFLRASGSPTEQFF.

V gene TRBV9 combines with J gene TRBJ2-5; D remains ambiguous. The CDR3 is made up of 16 amino acids. Between the trimmed V and J ends, which lost 0 bases and 7 bases, there was a span of 19 bases. Germline V lookup: CDR1 SGDLS, CDR2 YYNGEE. The CDR3 DNA sequence: TGTGCCAGCAGCGTAGGGAAGCGTTTAGTGGGTGGGACCCAGTACTTC. Translating gives CASSVGKRLVGGTQYF.

V is TRBV6-5 and J is TRBJ2-5; 8 bases fit TRBD1. Looked up from germline, CDR1 is MNHEY and CDR2 is SVGAGI. Losses at the gene ends were 4 bases for V and 4 bases for J; bases not matched to a gene: 14. The CDR3 is made up of 17 amino acids. CDR3 amino acids: CASSSPPGGRRRETQYF. CDR3 DNA sequence: TGTGCCAGCAGTTCCCCTCCAGGGGGCCGTCGGCGAGAGACCCAGTACTTC.

The chain uses TRBV28 and TRBJ2-7; D tentatively reads TRBD1 or TRBD2 (5 bases each). This CDR3 spans 14 amino acids. The germline CDR1 and CDR2 sequences are MDHEN and SYDVKM. Trimming pared 5 bases from V and 1 base from J, leaving 12 bases between. CDR3 loop: CASSLRDESYEQYF. CDR3 sequence (DNA): TGTGCCAGCAGTCTCCGGGACGAATCCTACGAGCAGTACTTC.

This rearrangement joins TRBV20-1 to TRBJ2-2; 14 nucleotides align to TRBD2. Germline V gives CDR1 DFQATT, CDR2 SNEGSKA (reference sequence). The CDR3 extends over 17 amino acids. Trimming cost V 5 bases and J 4 bases; bases outside gene matches: 9. The CDR3 DNA is TGCAGTGCTGGTGGACTAGCGGGAGGAAAGGTCACCGGGGAGCTGTTTTTT. Encoded protein: CSAGGLAGGKVTGELFF.

The V call is TRBV25-1, the J call TRBJ2-3; a possible D gene is TRBD2 (5 bases). In germline, CDR1 is MGHDK, CDR2 SYGVNS. V was clipped by 6 bases and J by 4 bases, with 11 bases between them. This CDR3 comprises 13 residues. The CDR3 sequence: CASRDSMSDTQYF. The CDR3 DNA reads as TGTGCCAGCAGGGACTCAATGTCAGATACGCAGTATTTT.

In its sample, this clonotype was seen a few times. The chain has TRBV12-1 and TRBJ2-7; the table's TRBD1 call for D was not verified on the DNA. TRBV12-1 is assigned pseudogene status. This CDR3 spans 16 amino acids. The CDR3 region is CASSLTGRTSPYEQYF. As DNA, the CDR3 is TGTGCCAGCAGCTTAACAGGGCGTACAAGCCCCTACGAGCAGTACTTC.

The V gene is TRBV7-2, the J gene TRBJ2-7; no clear D. CDR3 size: 14 residues. Per the germline V gene, CDR1 is SGHTA and CDR2 is FQGNSA. V dropped 4 bases and J dropped 7 bases, with 17 bases sitting between them. The CDR3 DNA is TGTGCCAGCAGCTCTAGGACGCGGTCCTGGGAGCAGTACTTC. Translated: CASSSRTRSWEQYF. The whole variable domain, remainder taken from reference TRBV7-2 and TRBJ2-7, is GAGVSQSPSNKVTEKGKDVELRCDPISGHTALYWYRQSLGQGLEFLIYFQGNSAPDKSGLPSDRFSAERTGGSVSTLTIQRTQQEDSAVYLCASSSRTRSWEQYFGPGTRLTVT.

The chain recombines TRBV7-2 with TRBJ2-1; 9 bases fit TRBD2. Losses at the gene ends were 1 base for V and 8 bases for J; bases not matched to a gene: 3. Per the germline V gene, CDR1 is SGHTA and CDR2 is FQGNSA. The CDR3 is made up of 14 amino acids. The DNA of the CDR3 is TGTGCCAGCAGCTTAGAGAGCGGGAGGTATGAGCAGTTCTTC. Protein: CASSLESGRYEQFF.

The chain couples TRBV28 to TRBJ2-5; no clear D. The germline V and J ends were trimmed by 3 bases and 1 base, with 12 bases remaining between them. Germline assignment: CDR1 MDHEN and CDR2 SYDVKM. The CDR3 loop spans 15 amino acids. In DNA form, the CDR3 reads TGTGCCAGCAGTTTCGGTGGGCAGATCCAAGAGACCCAGTACTTC. This encodes CASSFGGQIQETQYF.

This sequence joins TRBV20-1 and TRBJ2-1; a possible D gene is TRBD2 (7 bases). V was shortened by 6 bases and J by 8 bases, with 20 bases between the two germline ends. The CDR3 covers 14 residues. CDR1 and CDR2 from the germline V gene are DFQATT and SNEGSKA (reference sequence). CDR3 nucleotides: TGCAGTGCGGGGGGGCAGGGCCGCTGGGATGAGCAGTTCTTC. This encodes CSAGGQGRWDEQFF.

The V and J genes are TRBV9 and TRBJ2-5; D is unclear. The closer fit of TRBJ2-1 to the DNA end suggests the J call may be wrong. Germline CDR1 is SGDLS and CDR2 is YYNGEE. This CDR3 comprises 11 residues. CDR3 residues: CASSALHEQFF. CDR3 nucleotides: TGTGCCAGCAGCGCGCTTCATGAGCAGTTCTTC.

This clonotype was observed a few times. The chain joins TRBV28 to TRBJ2-1; D is uncertain. The germline V gene encodes CDR1 MDHEN and CDR2 SYDVKM. This CDR3 spans 16 amino acids. V was clipped by 8 bases and J by 0 bases, with 17 bases between them. For the CDR3, the DNA is TGTGCCAGCTGGAGCCCCAGCGTCGGCTCCTACAATGAGCAGTTCTTC. Encoded protein: CASWSPSVGSYNEQFF.

The V and J genes are TRBV12-3 or TRBV12-4 and TRBJ1-1, with a weak D call TRBD1 (5 bases). V dropped 3 bases and J dropped 1 base, with 9 bases sitting between them. The CDR3 has 14 amino acids. The CDR3: CASSFVQGNTEAFF. CDR3 DNA sequence: TGTGCCAGCAGTTTTGTTCAGGGGAACACTGAAGCTTTCTTT.

The V and J genes are TRBV7-3 and TRBJ2-1; 10 bases are shared with TRBD2. J gave up 7 bases and V 5 bases, and 11 bases lay outside the gene matches. Germline lookup yields CDR1 SGHTA and CDR2 FQGTGA. This CDR3 contains 16 residues. The CDR3 loop is CASSTISGGPQNEQFF. In DNA, the CDR3 is TGTGCCAGCAGCACCATTAGCGGGGGGCCCCAGAATGAGCAGTTCTTC.

The J gene is TRBJ2-7, the V gene TRBV6-2 or TRBV6-3; 7 bases are shared with TRBD1. V shed 8 bases and J 1 base; nucleotides not matched to a gene: 8. In germline, CDR1 is MNHEY, CDR2 SVGEGT. The CDR3 length is 14 residues. The CDR3 DNA reads TGTGCCAGCTCGACCGACAGGGTTTCCTACGAGCAGTACTTC. Residues: CASSTDRVSYEQYF.